A selection of T cell receptor beta chains follows, all from one sample in a study of T cell changes during pregnancy in multiple sclerosis. Measured with immunoSEQ multiplex PCR; TCRdb has only the in-frame clones, and not every one. The data hold over 40,000 clones, with about 91% observed a single time. The material was peripheral blood, obtained in the third trimester of pregnancy. These receptors all come from a female donor with multiple sclerosis, enrolled in a pregnancy study. Both conserved end residues are part of each CDR3. The order of the fields is clone size, V gene, CDR3 length, J gene, D gene, CDR3 protein, CDR3 DNA. The D gene is left open where the match is weak. Some rows mark clone size as missing; the rest say once, few, many or name a class of expanded clone.

>NA|TRBV27|14|TRBJ1-2|NA
CASSFNPPNYGYTF
TGTGCCAGCAGTTTCAATCCTCCTAATTATGGCTACACCTTC
>NA|TRBV28|18|TRBJ2-1|TRBD2
CASSLWVSSGRKGNEQFF
TGTGCCAGCAGTTTATGGGTTTCGAGCGGGAGAAAGGGCAATGAGCAGTTCTTC
>NA|TRBV5-4|15|TRBJ2-7|TRBD2
CASSVLAGGAYEQYF
TGTGCCAGCAGCGTACTAGCGGGAGGTGCCTACGAGCAGTACTTC
>NA|TRBV28|19|TRBJ2-1|NA
CASSLLGTSNWPRGYEQFF
TGTGCCAGCAGTTTGCTGGGGACTTCCAACTGGCCTCGGGGTTATGAGCAGTTCTTC
>NA|TRBV19|15|TRBJ1-5|NA
CASSIVAGVHQPQHF
TGTGCCAGTAGTATAGTTGCAGGGGTGCATCAGCCCCAGCATTTT
>NA|TRBV15|13|TRBJ2-3|NA
CATRSSGTDTQYF
TGTGCCACCAGAAGTAGCGGCACAGATACGCAGTATTTT
>NA|TRBV5-4|14|TRBJ2-1|TRBD1
CASSLEGLGQGKFF
TGTGCCAGCAGCTTGGAAGGTTTAGGACAGGGGAAGTTCTTC
>NA|TRBV7-2|13|TRBJ1-5|NA
CASSRAGGQPQHF
TGTGCCAGCAGCCGAGCGGGCGGTCAGCCCCAGCATTTT
>NA|TRBV6-5|14|TRBJ2-2|TRBD2
CASREPGLAGELFF
TGTGCCAGCAGGGAGCCGGGACTAGCGGGGGAGCTGTTTTTT
>NA|TRBV25-1|16|TRBJ2-7|TRBD2
CASRGTSGLSSYEQYF
TGTGCCAGCAGAGGGACTAGCGGGCTGAGCTCCTACGAGCAGTACTTC
>NA|TRBV9|17|TRBJ2-2|NA
CASSVNRERVSTGELFF
TGTGCCAGCAGCGTCAATCGGGAGCGAGTCAGCACCGGGGAGCTGTTTTTT
>NA|TRBV9|13|TRBJ2-7|NA
CASSPGSSPEQYF
TGTGCCAGCAGCCCCGGGAGTTCCCCCGAGCAGTACTTC
>NA|TRBV5-6|17|TRBJ2-5|TRBD2
CASSLHLTSGGGETQYF
TGTGCCAGCAGCTTACACTTAACTAGCGGGGGGGGTGAGACCCAGTACTTC
>NA|TRBV11-3|15|TRBJ2-3|TRBD2
CASSHTGLEGDTQYF
TGTGCCAGCAGCCACACGGGACTAGAAGGAGATACGCAGTATTTT
>NA|TRBV29-1|14|TRBJ1-1|NA
CSVEDSGLDTEAFF
TGCAGCGTTGAAGATAGCGGCTTAGACACTGAAGCTTTCTTT
>NA|TRBV7-9|11|TRBJ2-5|NA
CASSPSETQYF
TGTGCCAGCAGCCCCTCGGAGACCCAGTACTTC
>once|TRBV5-8|17|TRBJ2-3|TRBD2
CASSLAGAGGPKDTQYF
TGTGCCAGCAGCTTGGCAGGAGCGGGAGGGCCGAAGGATACGCAGTATTTT
>NA|TRBV2|13|TRBJ2-5|TRBD2
CASRAGGRETQYF
TGTGCCAGCAGAGCGGGAGGGCGGGAGACCCAGTACTTC
>NA|TRBV4-2|15|TRBJ2-7|TRBD2
CASSQDPTSGYEQYF
TGTGCCAGCAGCCAAGATCCCACTAGCGGCTACGAGCAGTACTTC
>NA|TRBV6-1|15|TRBJ1-1|NA
CASSVPGAWDTEAFF
TGTGCCAGCAGTGTACCAGGGGCATGGGACACTGAAGCTTTCTTT
>NA|TRBV6-5|14|TRBJ2-7|TRBD2
CASSYLAGDYEQYF
TGTGCCAGCAGTTACCTTGCGGGAGACTACGAGCAGTACTTC
>NA|TRBV5-6|15|TRBJ2-5|TRBD2
CASRGGLAGQETQYF
TGTGCCAGCAGGGGGGGACTAGCGGGCCAAGAGACCCAGTACTTC
>NA|TRBV27|20|TRBJ2-1|TRBD1
CASSPRGGTGVWEGYNEQFF
TGTGCCAGCAGTCCCCGGGGGGGGACAGGGGTGTGGGAGGGCTACAATGAGCAGTTCTTC
>NA|TRBV30|11|TRBJ1-2|NA
CAWTGLYGYTF
TGTGCCTGGACAGGGCTCTATGGCTACACCTTC
>NA|TRBV19|17|TRBJ2-1|TRBD2
CASSTRTSGSFNNEQFF
TGTGCCAGTAGTACCCGGACTAGCGGGAGCTTTAATAATGAGCAGTTCTTC
>once|TRBV19|14|TRBJ2-3|TRBD1
CASRGQGSKDTQYF
TGTGCCAGCCGAGGACAGGGAAGCAAAGATACGCAGTATTTT
>NA|TRBV11-3|14|TRBJ1-5|NA
CASSLAGNNQPQHF
TGTGCCAGCAGCTTGGCAGGGAATAATCAGCCCCAGCATTTT
>NA|TRBV4-1|15|TRBJ2-5|TRBD2
CASSPYSGGVETQYF
TGCGCCAGCAGCCCGTATTCGGGAGGGGTGGAGACCCAGTACTTC
>NA|TRBV5-6|15|TRBJ2-3|NA
CASSFRTDITDTQYF
TGTGCCAGCAGCTTCCGGACAGACATCACAGATACGCAGTATTTT
>NA|TRBV5-1|14|TRBJ1-1|NA
CASSGDTKNTEAFF
TGCGCCAGCAGCGGGGACACAAAGAACACTGAAGCTTTCTTT
>NA|TRBV29-1|12|TRBJ2-7|TRBD2
CSVLGLALEQYF
TGCAGCGTTTTGGGACTAGCTCTCGAGCAGTACTTC
>NA|TRBV11-1|18|TRBJ2-1|TRBD2
CASSFSGTRVMNYNEQFF
TGTGCCAGCAGCTTCTCCGGGACTAGGGTAATGAACTACAATGAGCAGTTCTTC
>NA|TRBV7-6|18|TRBJ1-5|TRBD1
CASSLDAGGSWGNQPQHF
TGTGCCAGCAGCTTAGACGCAGGGGGCAGTTGGGGCAATCAGCCCCAGCATTTT
>NA|TRBV25-1|16|TRBJ1-5|NA
CASSESGRGYNQPQHF
TGTGCCAGCAGTGAATCAGGCAGGGGATACAATCAGCCCCAGCATTTT
>NA|TRBV7-2|17|TRBJ2-7|TRBD1
CASSLVAGQGSTYEQYF
TGTGCCAGCAGCTTAGTGGCGGGACAGGGGAGTACCTACGAGCAGTACTTC
>NA|TRBV6-6|13|TRBJ2-7|NA
CASSWRPSYEQYF
TGTGCCAGCAGTTGGCGGCCATCCTACGAGCAGTACTTC
>NA|TRBV5-4|13|TRBJ2-7|NA
CASSQRRGYEQYF
TGTGCCAGCAGCCAAAGGCGAGGCTACGAGCAGTACTTC
>once|TRBV5-1|18|TRBJ2-1|TRBD2
CASSPRTSGSRSYNEQFF
TGCGCCAGCAGCCCTCGGACTAGCGGGAGTAGGTCCTACAATGAGCAGTTCTTC
>NA|TRBV7-2|15|TRBJ1-5|NA
CASSLGQNSNQPQHF
TGTGCCAGCAGCTTAGGACAGAATAGCAATCAGCCCCAGCATTTT
>few|TRBV5-1|16|TRBJ2-3|TRBD2
CASSFGLAGVGDTQYF
TGCGCCAGCAGCTTCGGACTAGCGGGAGTTGGAGATACGCAGTATTTT
>NA|TRBV30|14|TRBJ2-7|TRBD1
CASSVGTGLYEQYF
TGTGCCTCAAGCGTGGGGACAGGGTTATACGAGCAGTACTTC
>NA|TRBV29-1|12|TRBJ1-1|NA
CSVEGLDTEAFF
TGCAGCGTAGAGGGCCTGGACACTGAAGCTTTCTTT
>NA|TRBV29-1|13|TRBJ2-3|TRBD1
CSGRDSRTDTQYF
TGCAGCGGACGGGACAGCCGGACGGATACGCAGTATTTT
>NA|TRBV6-1|14|TRBJ1-1|NA
CASSETAGYTEAFF
TGTGCCAGCAGTGAAACAGCGGGGTACACTGAAGCTTTCTTT
>NA|TRBV15|15|TRBJ2-3|TRBD1
CATSRQGAPTDTQYF
TGTGCCACCAGCAGACAGGGGGCGCCGACAGATACGCAGTATTTT
>NA|TRBV29-1|12|TRBJ1-2|TRBD1
CSVGQGDYGYTF
TGCAGCGTGGGACAGGGGGACTATGGCTACACCTTC
>NA|TRBV29-1|14|TRBJ1-4|NA
CSAMTDTTNEKLFF
TGCAGCGCTATGACAGATACAACTAATGAAAAACTGTTTTTT
>once|TRBV25-1|18|TRBJ2-7|TRBD2
CASSSGLAGVGPGSEQYF
TGTGCCAGCAGTTCGGGACTAGCGGGAGTTGGGCCCGGAAGCGAGCAGTACTTC